Below, 27 T cell receptor beta chains from the same sample are listed, as sequenced in a study of neurological immune-mediated disorders. One entry per CDR3 protein, called by TCRdb with MiXCR from the 5' RACE reads. The table shows about 55,000 distinct CDR3 sequences, with roughly 4% occurring only once. Sequences were obtained from PBMCs. These receptors all come from a man under 40 with multiple sclerosis.

Many counts were recorded for this clonotype. The chain is built from TRBV3-1 and TRBJ2-1; 8 bases match TRBD2. Trimming removed 7 bases from V and 5 bases from J; junction bases left unmatched: 13. The CDR3 consists of 16 residues. Germline CDR1 and CDR2: LGHDT and YNNKEL (reference sequence). The CDR3: CASIPSYGTSNNEQFF. In DNA form, the CDR3 reads TGTGCCAGCATCCCAAGCTACGGGACTAGTAACAATGAGCAGTTCTTC.

At least ten counts were recorded for this clonotype. The rearrangement links TRBV5-1 to TRBJ2-2, with 7 bases aligning to TRBD1. The CDR3 has 14 amino acids. After removal of 5 bases from V and 7 bases from J, the junction contained 8 bases not matched to a gene. In germline, CDR1 is SGHRS, CDR2 YFSETQ. This CDR3 reads CASSRRQGGGELFF. The CDR3, as DNA: TGCGCCAGCAGTCGACGACAGGGCGGCGGGGAGCTGTTTTTT. The variable domain in full, with the rest retrieved from reference TRBV5-1 and TRBJ2-2, is KAGVTQTPRYLIKTRGQQVTLSCSPISGHRSVSWYQQTPGQGLQFLFEYFSETQRNKGNFPGRFSGRQFSNSRSEMNVSTLELGDSALYLCASSRRQGGGELFFGEGSRLTVL.

This clonotype occurred many times. This rearrangement joins TRBV20-1 to TRBJ1-1; the D gene is possibly TRBD1 (6 bases). This CDR3 contains 14 residues. The V and J ends lost 6 bases and 0 bases respectively, with 14 bases between them. Germline V gene sequence: CDR1 DFQATT, CDR2 SNEGSKA (reference sequence). As DNA, the CDR3 is TGCAGTGCCCTCGGACAGCCCATGAACACTGAAGCTTTCTTT. It yields the protein CSALGQPMNTEAFF.

This chain links TRBV6-2 or TRBV6-3 with TRBJ2-3; D is tentatively TRBD1 or TRBD2 (5 bases each). In germline, CDR1 is MNHEY, CDR2 SVGEGT. V lost 6 bases and J lost 3, with 19 bases in between. The CDR3 is 16 residues long. The CDR3 DNA reads TGTGCCAGCAGCGATCCGACAGACTACATAACAGATACGCAGTATTTT. This gives the protein CASSDPTDYITDTQYF.

This clonotype was recorded at least ten times. This chain joins TRBV7-9 and TRBJ2-3; maybe TRBD2 (5 bases). The CDR3 length is 15 residues. Trimming removed 5 bases from V and 6 bases from J, with 18 bases in between. Germline values: CDR1 SEHNR, CDR2 FQNEAQ (reference sequence). The CDR3 DNA reads as TGTGCCAGCAGCCCAACTAGTCCCTCGGTGGATACGCAGTATTTT. This translates into CASSPTSPSVDTQYF.

This clonotype was counted between two and nine times. Being one base from a much bigger clone, this may be a read error. This rearrangement joins TRBV28 to TRBJ1-2, with unresolved D. The V and J ends lost 6 bases and 7 bases respectively, with 18 bases between them. The germline CDR1 and CDR2 sequences are MDHEN and SYDVKM. The CDR3 runs 14 residues. For the CDR3, the DNA is TGTGCCAGCAGCGACGAAATTAGGGAGATTGGCTACACCTTC. This gives the protein CASSDEIREIGYTF.

In its sample, this clonotype was seen many times. V is TRBV6-1 and J is TRBJ1-5; D is possibly TRBD1 (6 bases). V shed 8 bases and J shed 4 bases, with 15 bases lying between them. The germline gives CDR1 MNHNS, CDR2 SASEGT. The CDR3 runs 14 residues. CDR3 protein: CASEGTLRNQPQHF. CDR3 bases: TGTGCCAGCGAGGGGACACTGAGGAATCAGCCCCAGCATTTT.

Concerning this clonotype: Just one base apart from a much larger clone, this may be a read error. The chain carries TRBV28 and TRBJ1-5; the D is unclear. CDR1 MDHEN and CDR2 SYDVKM come from the germline V gene. The CDR3 length is 16 residues. The DNA for the CDR3 is TGTGCCAGCAGGGGAACAAGACCCATTCCCAATCAGCCCCAGAATTTT. Translation: CASRGTRPIPNQPQNF.

This clonotype was detected ten times or more. The chain uses TRBV7-9 and TRBJ2-7; D remains ambiguous. Deletions cut 5 bases from V and 6 bases from J, with 14 bases between. This CDR3 is built from 13 residues. Per the germline V gene, CDR1 is SEHNR and CDR2 is FQNEAQ (reference sequence). The CDR3 sequence: CASSLDPLSEQYF. The CDR3 nucleotides read TGTGCCAGCAGCCTAGACCCCCTGAGCGAGCAGTACTTC.

This clonotype was seen repeatedly, ten times or more. J is TRBJ1-4 and V is TRBV7-9, with TRBD1 matching over 7 bases. V was pared by 5 bases and J by 8 bases, with 11 bases of the junction left unmatched. Germline V gene lookup returns CDR1 SEHNR and CDR2 FQNEAQ (reference sequence). The CDR3 contains 15 residues. The CDR3 bases are TGTGCCAGCAGCCCTCACAGGGGTTTAGGGGAAAAACTGTTTTTT. Protein: CASSPHRGLGEKLFF.

This clonotype was picked up many times. The rearrangement uses TRBV15 and TRBJ1-4; TRBD1 is a possible D gene (5 bases). The CDR3 length is 15 residues. Germline CDR1 reads LNHNV; CDR2 reads YYDKDF (reference sequence). Trimming shortened V by 1 base and J by 3 bases, and 9 bases separated the two germline ends. CDR3 coding DNA: TGTGCCACCAGCAGAGGAGGGGTAGCTAATGAAAAACTGTTTTTT. Encoded protein: CATSRGGVANEKLFF.

This clonotype was seen more than once but under ten times. The CDR3 DNA reads as TGTGCCAGCAGCCCCCTTCAGAGAGGGGCGGAGCAGTTCTTC. Translated, it gives CASSPLQRGAEQFF. The chain combines TRBV7-6 with TRBJ2-1, with D perhaps given as TRBD1 or TRBD2 (5 bases each). The germline V and J ends were trimmed by 5 bases and 10 bases, with 18 bases remaining between them. In germline, CDR1 is SGHVS, CDR2 FNYEAQ. This CDR3 has 14 residues.

The V call is TRBV7-2, the J call TRBJ2-5; D unresolved. Per germline, CDR1 SGHTA and CDR2 FQGNSA. Trimming removed 2 bases at V and 5 bases at J, with 9 bases between. The CDR3 runs to 13 residues. The CDR3 DNA is TGTGCCAGCAGCTTAAACCCCTTTGAGACCCAGTACTTC. Its translation is CASSLNPFETQYF.

There are many counts of this clonotype. In DNA, the CDR3 is TGCAGTGCTAGTCCGGCAACTAACATGAACACTGAAGCTTTCTTT. Translation: CSASPATNMNTEAFF. The V call is TRBV20-1, the J call TRBJ1-1; D is ambiguous. CDR3 length equals 15 residues. Per the germline V gene, CDR1 is DFQATT and CDR2 is SNEGSKA (reference sequence). V was clipped by 3 bases and J by 0 bases, with 14 bases between them.

This clonotype has at least ten counts. V is TRBV5-6 and J is TRBJ2-7, with TRBD2 as a possible D gene (5 bases). Germline CDR1 and CDR2: SGHDT and YYEEEE. This CDR3 comprises 13 residues. Deletions cut 2 bases from V and 4 bases from J, with 10 bases between. The CDR3 loop is CASSFELGYEQYF. CDR3 nucleotide sequence: TGTGCCAGCAGCTTCGAACTAGGGTACGAGCAGTACTTC.

A note on this clonotype: A read error may explain this, as a much larger clone is one base away. J is TRBJ1-1 and V is TRBV9; 10 nucleotides agree with TRBD1. This CDR3 has 16 amino acids. Germline CDR1 SGDLS, CDR2 YYNGEE. The trim removed 4 bases at V and 0 bases at J, leaving 6 bases unmatched. In DNA form, the CDR3 reads TGTGCCAGCAGCCCCTCCGGACAGGGGGTGAACACTGAAGCTTTCTTT. Protein sequence: CASSPSGQGVNTEAFF.

This clonotype was counted many times. The chain has TRBV5-1 and TRBJ2-7, with 8 bases aligning to TRBD2. Germline V gene sequence: CDR1 SGHRS, CDR2 YFSETQ. This CDR3 is built from 14 residues. The V and J ends lost 0 bases and 3 bases, in that order; junction bases with no gene match: 2. The CDR3 nucleotides read TGCGCCAGCAGCTTGGTTCGGGAGGGCTACGAGCAGTACTTC. This translates into CASSLVREGYEQYF.

This sequence joins TRBV29-1 and TRBJ1-1; D is ambiguous. CDR1 and CDR2 from the germline V gene are SQVTM and ANQGSEA. Trimming shortened V by 7 bases and J by 2 bases, and 5 bases separated the two germline ends. This CDR3 has 10 residues. The chain's CDR3 is CSGLNTEAFF. CDR3 in DNA: TGCAGCGGCCTTAACACTGAAGCTTTCTTT.

This clonotype was seen repeatedly, ten times or more. The chain is built from TRBV29-1 and TRBJ2-1; D gene unclear. V was shortened by 6 bases and J by 8 bases, with 14 bases between the two germline ends. The CDR3 is made up of 12 amino acids. Germline V gene lookup returns CDR1 SQVTM and CDR2 ANQGSEA. DNA of the CDR3: TGCAGCGTCCCCCATGGTGTTCATGAGCAGTTCTTC. Translating it yields CSVPHGVHEQFF.

This clonotype was observed many times. V is TRBV12-3 or TRBV12-4 and J is TRBJ1-1, with D hard to call. V gave up 5 bases and J gave up 11 bases, with 3 bases separating them. This CDR3 is 8 amino acids long. The CDR3 nucleotides are TGTGCCAGCAGTCAGGCTTTCTTT. Its translation: CASSQAFF.

This clonotype was detected a few times. The chain couples TRBV18 to TRBJ1-5; the match to TRBD1 covers 8 bases. The CDR3 runs to 16 residues. J gave up 5 bases and V 3 bases, and 9 bases lay outside the gene matches. CDR1 KGHSH and CDR2 LQKENI come from the germline V gene. The DNA of the CDR3 is TGTGCCAGCTCACCCCCAGGACAGGGTGGTCATCAGCCCCAGCATTTT. Its protein is CASSPPGQGGHQPQHF. The full variable domain, completed using reference TRBV18 and TRBJ1-5, is NAGVMQNPRHLVRRRGQEARLRCSPMKGHSHVYWYRQLPEEGLKFMVYLQKENIIDESGMPKERFSAEFPKEGPSILRIQQVVRGDSAAYFCASSPPGQGGHQPQHFGDGTRLSIL.

This clonotype has a count of ten or more. The rearrangement links TRBV6-2 or TRBV6-3 to TRBJ1-4; D remains ambiguous. Trimming removed 7 bases at V and 0 bases at J, with 9 bases between. CDR3 length equals 14 residues. CDR1 MNHEY and CDR2 SVGEGT come from the germline V gene. CDR3 DNA: TGTGCCAGCACTCACCTTGCAACTAATGAAAAACTGTTTTTT. This gives the protein CASTHLATNEKLFF.

The rearrangement uses TRBV28 and TRBJ1-1; D gene unclear. The CDR3 is 15 amino acids. Germline CDR1 MDHEN, CDR2 SYDVKM. Trimming took 4 bases from V and 0 from J, leaving 12 bases between them. The CDR3 sequence is CASSSRGGVNTEAFF. CDR3 nucleotides: TGTGCCAGCAGTTCCCGCGGAGGAGTGAACACTGAAGCTTTCTTT.

This clonotype was detected many times. The chain combines TRBV7-2 with TRBJ2-1, with TRBD2 as a possible D gene (7 bases). Trimming left V 5 bases short and J 6 bases short, with 17 bases between. The CDR3 has 15 residues. The germline CDR1 and CDR2 sequences are SGHTA and FQGNSA. The CDR3 loop reads CASSQEAAGANEQFF. CDR3 nucleotides: TGTGCCAGCAGCCAAGAGGCGGCGGGGGCCAATGAGCAGTTCTTC.

The table lists this clonotype with many counts. This chain connects TRBV12-3 or TRBV12-4 to TRBJ1-1; D is perhaps TRBD1 (5 bases). CDR3 length: 14 amino acids. Deletions cut 7 bases from V and 2 bases from J, with 14 bases between. The CDR3 DNA reads TGTGCCAGCAACTTAATGGGGGGAAACACTGAAGCTTTCTTT. The encoded protein is CASNLMGGNTEAFF.

A remark on this clonotype: A much bigger clone sits one base away, suggesting this may be a read error. Because it lacks the conserved phenylalanine or tryptophan at the end, this CDR3 is likely a read error. The rearrangement joins TRBV5-6 to TRBJ1-2, with D uncertain. Germline values: CDR1 SGHDT, CDR2 YYEEEE. Trimming cost V 0 bases and J 6 bases, with 9 bases left between them. CDR3 length: 13 residues. CDR3 sequence (DNA): TGTGCCAGCAGCTTGGTATCCGGGGATGGCTACACCTGC. The encoded protein is CASSLVSGDGYTC.

This clonotype was found many times. The rearrangement joins TRBV12-3 or TRBV12-4 to TRBJ2-7, with a possible D match to TRBD2 (5 bases). The CDR3 totals 14 residues. V lost 5 bases and J 4 bases, leaving 15 bases between the germline ends. This chain's CDR3 is CASSPDYLGYEQYF. CDR3 sequence (DNA): TGTGCCAGCAGTCCAGACTACCTCGGGTACGAGCAGTACTTC.